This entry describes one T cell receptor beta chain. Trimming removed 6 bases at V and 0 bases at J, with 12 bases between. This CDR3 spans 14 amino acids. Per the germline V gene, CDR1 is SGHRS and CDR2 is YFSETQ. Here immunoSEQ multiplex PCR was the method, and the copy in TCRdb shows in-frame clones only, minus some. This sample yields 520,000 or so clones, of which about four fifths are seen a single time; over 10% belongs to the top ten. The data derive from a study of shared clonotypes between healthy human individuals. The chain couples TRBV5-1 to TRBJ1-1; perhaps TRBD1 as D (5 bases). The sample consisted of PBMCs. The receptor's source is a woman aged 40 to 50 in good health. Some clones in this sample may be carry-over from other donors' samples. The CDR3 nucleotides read TGCGCCAGCAACCCTGAGACAGTGAACACTGAAGCTTTCTTT. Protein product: CASNPETVNTEAFF.